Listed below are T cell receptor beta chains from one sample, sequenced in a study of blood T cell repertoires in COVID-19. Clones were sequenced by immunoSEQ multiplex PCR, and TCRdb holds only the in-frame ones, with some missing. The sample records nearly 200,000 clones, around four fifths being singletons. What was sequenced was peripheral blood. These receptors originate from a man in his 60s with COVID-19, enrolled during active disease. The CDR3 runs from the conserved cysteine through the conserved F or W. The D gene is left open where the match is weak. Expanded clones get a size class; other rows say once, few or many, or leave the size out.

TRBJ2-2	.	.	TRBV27	TGTGCCAGCAGCCAGGGAGGCAGGGGGGCCGGGGAGCTGTTTTTT	CASSQGGRGAGELFF
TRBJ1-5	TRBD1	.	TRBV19	TGTGCCAGTAGTATAACGGGACAGCCCAATCAGCCCCAGCATTTT	CASSITGQPNQPQHF
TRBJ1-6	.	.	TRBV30	TGTGCCTGGAAAAATTTTGGCCAGTCCAATTCACCCCTCCACTTT	CAWKNFGQSNSPLHF
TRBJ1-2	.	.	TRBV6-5	TGTGCCAGCAGTTACTTAAAGGGGAAAGATGGCTACACCTTC	CASSYLKGKDGYTF
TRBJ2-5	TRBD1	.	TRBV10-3	TGTGCCATCAGTGACCCGGGACAGGGATGGGGGGAGACCCAGTACTTC	CAISDPGQGWGETQYF
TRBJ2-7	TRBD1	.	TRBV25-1	TGTGCCAGCAGTGACTCTCTTGCTAGGACAGGGAATCGCTACGAGCAGTACTTC	CASSDSLARTGNRYEQYF
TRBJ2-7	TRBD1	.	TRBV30	TGTGCCTGGAGCCGGGGACAGTGGAGCCGCGAGCAGTACTTC	CAWSRGQWSREQYF
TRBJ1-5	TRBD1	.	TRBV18	TGTGCCAGCTCACCCGTCGGGACAGGGTCGGGCAATCAGCCCCAGCATTTT	CASSPVGTGSGNQPQHF
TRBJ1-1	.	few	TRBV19	TGTGCCAGTAGCTATGGGACATTGAACACTGAAGCTTTCTTT	CASSYGTLNTEAFF
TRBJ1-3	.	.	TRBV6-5	TGTGCCAGCAGCTCCGGAAGGGGCTCTGGAAACACCATATATTTT	CASSSGRGSGNTIYF
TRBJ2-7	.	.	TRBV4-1	TGCGCCAGCAGCCCCCCCGGCGGGACGGCGGTGCGAGAGCAGTACTTC	CASSPPGGTAVREQYF
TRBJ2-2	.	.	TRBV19	TGTGCCAGTAGTATGAGGACCGGGGAGCTGTTTTTT	CASSMRTGELFF
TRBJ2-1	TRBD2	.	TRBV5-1	TGCGCCAGCAGCTTGGGACTAGCGGGCATGAGCTCCTACAATGAGCAGTTCTTC	CASSLGLAGMSSYNEQFF
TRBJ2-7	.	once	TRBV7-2	TGTGCCAGCAGCGTGGGCAGAGCAGCCTACGAGCAGTACTTC	CASSVGRAAYEQYF
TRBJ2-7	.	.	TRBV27	TGTGCCAGCAAATCTCTACAGGGGAGGTCCGAGCAGTACTTC	CASKSLQGRSEQYF
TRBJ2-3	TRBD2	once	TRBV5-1	TGCGCCAGCGCCGCAGTAGCGGGGGCAGATACGCAGTATTTT	CASAAVAGADTQYF
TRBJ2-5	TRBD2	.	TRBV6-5	TGTGCCAGCAGTTACTCCTGGACTAGCGGGAAAGAGACCCAGTACTTC	CASSYSWTSGKETQYF
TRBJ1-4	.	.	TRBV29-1	TGCAGCGTTTACTGGTCCGGACTTGCAACTAATGAAAAACTGTTTTTT	CSVYWSGLATNEKLFF
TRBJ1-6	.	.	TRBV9	TGTGCCAGCAGCTCCCAAAATTCACCCCTCCACTTT	CASSSQNSPLHF